These 11 T cell receptor beta chains originate from one sample sequenced in a study of shared T cell receptors in the human thymus. Sequenced by immunoSEQ multiplex PCR; TCRdb stores in-frame clones only, minus some. Of approximately 730,000 clones listed, 70% to 90% were seen once; the top ten hold under 0.012%. The same sample was also studied in work on human thymus T cells.

The material sequenced was thymocytes. The receptor source for this set is a girl under three years old with a congenital heart defect.

This clone was found once. The V and J genes are TRBV9 and TRBJ1-1; D is uncertain. The CDR3 sequence is 15 residues long. The germline gives CDR1 SGDLS, CDR2 YYNGEE. V lost 1 base and J lost 1, with 11 bases in between. The CDR3, as DNA: TGTGCCAGCAGCGTATCTCAGTATGAGAACACTGAAGCTTTCTTT. The encoded protein is CASSVSQYENTEAFF.

The gene calls are TRBV27 and TRBJ1-1; TRBD1 aligns across 7 bases. The germline V gene encodes CDR1 MNHEY and CDR2 SMNVEV (reference sequence). Trimming at V came to 5 bases and at J to 10 bases, leaving 13 bases not matched to a gene. The CDR3 has 14 residues. The CDR3 protein is CASSLDNRGQSAFF. CDR3 DNA: TGTGCCAGCAGTCTCGACAACAGGGGACAGTCAGCTTTCTTT.

This clone was seen a handful of times. The V gene is TRBV15, the J gene TRBJ2-1; D is possibly TRBD2 (6 bases). V was shortened by 5 bases and J by 0 bases, with 23 bases between the two germline ends. Germline CDR1 LNHNV, CDR2 YYDKDF (reference sequence). This CDR3 is 19 amino acids long. CDR3 amino acids: CATSGIYSDGGSSYNEQFF. CDR3 nucleotides: TGTGCCACCAGCGGTATATACTCCGACGGGGGAAGCTCCTACAATGAGCAGTTCTTC.

V is TRBV27 and J is TRBJ1-3, with a weak D call TRBD1 (6 bases). Germline V gene sequence: CDR1 MNHEY, CDR2 SMNVEV (reference sequence). This CDR3 is 15 amino acids long. V was cut by 2 bases and J by 3 bases, with 11 bases left in between. CDR3 sequence: CASSLRGGGGNTIYF. CDR3 coding DNA: TGTGCCAGCAGTTTACGCGGGGGCGGTGGAAACACCATATATTTT.

The V and J genes are TRBV29-1 and TRBJ2-1; D might be TRBD2 (5 bases). Germline-derived CDR1 and CDR2 are SQVTM and ANQGSEA. Trimming took 2 bases from V and 9 from J, leaving 14 bases between them. This CDR3 comprises 13 residues. The CDR3 DNA reads TGCAGCGTTGAAACTGGGATTGGGAGTGAGCAGTTCTTC. Translating gives CSVETGIGSEQFF.

The CDR3 region has the DNA TGTGCCAGCAGTCCGCGACCTTACCCTGAGGCAGATACGCAGTATTTT. As protein: CASSPRPYPEADTQYF. The rearrangement joins TRBV28 to TRBJ2-3; no clear D gene. Germline V gene sequence: CDR1 MDHEN, CDR2 SYDVKM. The CDR3 length is 16 residues. Trimming took 5 bases from V and 4 from J, leaving 19 bases between them.

V gene TRBV9 combines with J gene TRBJ1-1, with a weak D call TRBD1 (6 bases). CDR1 is SGDLS and CDR2 is YYNGEE in the germline V gene. Trimming stripped 3 bases from V and 2 bases from J, with 11 bases between. This CDR3 is built from 14 residues. The CDR3 DNA follows: TGTGCCAGCAGCGCGGGGACAACCAACACTGAAGCTTTCTTT. Translation gives CASSAGTTNTEAFF.

V and J are TRBV10-3 and TRBJ2-2; 7 bases agree with TRBD1. In germline, CDR1 is ENHRY, CDR2 SYGVKD. The CDR3 runs 16 residues. The junction had 12 bases not matched to a gene; V was cut back by 8 bases and J by 3 bases. This chain's CDR3 is CAIPVGGRVDTGELFF. The CDR3 bases are TGTGCCATCCCGGTAGGGGGCCGGGTGGACACCGGGGAGCTGTTTTTT.

This chain joins TRBV30 and TRBJ2-1, with TRBD2 matching 9 bases. Germline V gene sequence: CDR1 GTSNPN, CDR2 SVGIG (reference sequence). The CDR3 is made up of 15 amino acids. V was pared by 3 bases and J by 7 bases, with 10 bases of the junction left unmatched. The DNA for the CDR3 is TGTGCCTGGAGAGGCGGGGGGGCCCGTCGGAATGAGCAGTTCTTC. This gives the protein CAWRGGGARRNEQFF.

This chain connects TRBV5-8 to TRBJ2-1; TRBD2 agrees at 9 bases. V was clipped by 5 bases and J by 9 bases; unmatched bases: 15. Germline V gene sequence: CDR1 SGHTS, CDR2 YDEGEE. The CDR3 runs 16 residues. The CDR3 loop reads CASRLTAGGRPGEQFF. The DNA for the CDR3 is TGTGCCAGCAGATTAACAGCGGGGGGCCGCCCCGGTGAGCAGTTCTTC.

The chain uses TRBV19 and TRBJ1-5, with 8 bases matching TRBD1. CDR1 is LNHDA, CDR2 SQIVND, per germline (reference sequence). The CDR3 has 18 residues. V shed 0 bases, J shed 2 bases, and the junction held 9 bases outside the gene matches. The DNA of the CDR3 is TGTGCCAGTAGTATAGATTACCACAGGGGGATACGCAATCAGCCCCAGCATTTT. It translates to CASSIDYHRGIRNQPQHF.